These T cell receptor beta chains were read from a single sample in a study of early T cells in non-severe SARS-CoV-2 infection. TCRdb recomputed calls from the 5' RACE reads with MiXCR, one row per CDR3 protein. The sample consists of more than 20,000 distinct CDR3 sequences, 4.5% of them appearing once. Sequencing was carried out using whole blood. The source of these receptors is an adult who was a healthcare worker with PCR-confirmed SARS-CoV-2 infection or an uninfected control (not recorded which). Both conserved end residues are part of each CDR3. A D gene is named only where the DNA matches it firmly. Size values are once, few and many counts, or a class for expanded clones, and some rows have none.

clone size	V gene	J gene	D gene	CDR3 protein	CDR3 DNA
many	TRBV20-1	TRBJ2-1	TRBD2	CSPGTSAYNEQFF	TGCAGCCCCGGGACTAGCGCCTACAATGAGCAGTTCTTC
many	TRBV19	TRBJ2-5	TRBD1	CASRGQGRIGTQYF	TGTGCCAGTCGTGGACAGGGAAGGATCGGGACCCAGTACTTC
many	TRBV7-3	TRBJ1-1	TRBD1	CASSPDRGVTEAFF	TGTGCCAGCAGCCCCGACAGGGGGGTGACTGAAGCTTTCTTT
few	TRBV10-3	TRBJ2-2	TRBD1	CAISHRGLSTGELFF	TGTGCCATCAGTCACAGGGGGCTTAGCACCGGGGAGCTGTTTTTT
NA	TRBV24-1	TRBJ2-5	TRBD1	CATSDGTVGETQYF	TGTGCCACCAGTGATGGGACAGTAGGGGAGACCCAGTACTTC
many	TRBV18	TRBJ2-5	NA	CASSPLSPQGGALETQYF	TGTGCCAGCTCACCACTAAGCCCCCAGGGGGGGGCGTTGGAGACCCAGTACTTC
NA	TRBV28	TRBJ2-7	TRBD1	CASRRGTGSSYEQYF	TGTGCCAGCAGAAGAGGGACAGGAAGCTCCTACGAGCAGTACTTC
many	TRBV28	TRBJ2-1	NA	CASTSQNEQFF	TGTGCCAGCACTTCGCAGAATGAGCAGTTCTTC
many	TRBV6-5	TRBJ2-1	TRBD2	CASSYLLAGGRHEQFF	TGTGCCAGCAGTTACTTACTAGCGGGAGGGCGCCATGAGCAGTTCTTC
many	TRBV5-1	TRBJ2-7	TRBD2	CASSYERGEQYF	TGCGCCAGCAGCTATGAGCGGGGGGAGCAGTACTTC
many	TRBV12-3/TRBV12-4	TRBJ2-3	NA	CASRDDKVTQYF	TGTGCCAGCAGGGACGACAAGGTTACGCAGTATTTT
many	TRBV6-5	TRBJ2-7	NA	CASSYATGPSYEQYF	TGTGCCAGCAGTTACGCGACAGGACCCTCCTACGAGCAGTACTTC
few	TRBV5-1	TRBJ1-1	NA	CASRRDGRDTEAFF	TGCGCCAGCAGGAGGGACGGTCGAGACACTGAAGCTTTCTTT
many	TRBV28	TRBJ2-4	NA	CASSPPGLAKNIQYF	TGTGCCAGCAGCCCCCCGGGGCTAGCCAAAAACATTCAGTACTTC
many	TRBV6-1	TRBJ2-3	NA	CASSSIGGEGTDTQYF	TGTGCCAGCAGTTCTATAGGGGGGGAGGGCACAGATACGCAGTATTTT
few	TRBV4-3	TRBJ2-7	TRBD2	CASSQSRAGGYEQYF	TGCGCCAGCAGCCAAAGCAGGGCGGGAGGCTACGAGCAGTACTTC
many	TRBV7-2	TRBJ2-2	TRBD1	CASRVTGAGELFF	TGTGCCAGCAGGGTGACAGGGGCCGGGGAGCTGTTTTTT
NA	TRBV25-1	TRBJ1-2	NA	CASTPDGTRYTF	TGTGCCAGCACCCCGGACGGCACTCGCTACACCTTC
many	TRBV18	TRBJ1-2	NA	CASSPPAGRYGYTF	TGTGCCAGCTCACCCCCCGCCGGGCGCTATGGCTACACCTTC
medium-sized	TRBV4-2	TRBJ2-7	TRBD2	CASSFQTSASYEQYF	TGTGCCAGCAGCTTCCAGACTAGCGCCTCCTACGAGCAGTACTTC
many	TRBV6-4	TRBJ2-3	TRBD2	CASSEQSASGFDTQYF	TGTGCCAGCAGTGAGCAGTCCGCTAGCGGGTTTGATACGCAGTATTTT
many	TRBV7-2	TRBJ2-1	NA	CASSLALGSPVGQFF	TGTGCCAGCAGCTTAGCGCTGGGTAGCCCTGTTGGGCAGTTCTTC
many	TRBV10-3	TRBJ2-7	NA	CAISGDEAGETYEQYF	TGTGCCATCAGTGGGGATGAGGCAGGGGAAACCTACGAGCAGTACTTC
many	TRBV20-1	TRBJ2-5	TRBD2	CSASPLAAGRQETQYF	TGCAGTGCTAGCCCCCTTGCAGCGGGACGGCAAGAGACCCAGTACTTC
NA	TRBV3-1	TRBJ2-3	NA	CASSQGGADFPYF	TGTGCCAGCAGCCAAGGGGGAGCAGACTTCCCGTATTTT
many	TRBV10-3	TRBJ2-7	NA	CAISDPTSVQTYEQYF	TGTGCCATCAGTGACCCGACTAGTGTCCAGACCTACGAGCAGTACTTC
few	TRBV20-1	TRBJ2-3	NA	CSAKAGQGATDTQYF	TGCAGTGCCAAAGCGGGGCAGGGGGCAACAGATACGCAGTATTTT